A single sample gave rise to the 4 T cell receptor beta chains below, sequenced in a study of beta chain features in type 1 diabetes. Reverse transcribing all isolated RNA meant expressed TCRB transcripts were sequenced. Some clones are missing from TCRdb's copy, which holds only in-frame ones; the method was immunoSEQ multiplex PCR. The table has approximately 300,000 clones, 9.5% to 11% seen once. Sequencing used naive CD4+ T cells from blood. Receptor source: a woman aged 30 to 39 in good health.

The chain couples TRBV7-9 to TRBJ2-1; TRBD2 aligns across 9 bases. V shed 1 base and J 0 bases; nucleotides not matched to a gene: 1. Germline loops: CDR1 SEHNR, CDR2 FQNEAQ (reference sequence). This CDR3 is built from 16 residues. DNA of the CDR3: TGTGCCAGCAGCTTAGGTAGCGGGAGCTCCTACAATGAGCAGTTCTTC. As protein: CASSLGSGSSYNEQFF.

The J gene is TRBJ2-7, the V gene TRBV10-3; perhaps TRBD2 as D (6 bases). Germline CDR1 is ENHRY and CDR2 is SYGVKD. CDR3 length equals 15 residues. Trimming shortened V by 0 bases and J by 2 bases, and 11 bases separated the two germline ends. Here the CDR3 DNA reads TGTGCCATCAGTGAGTCGGGGAGGCTAGCCTACGAGCAGTACTTC. Amino acid sequence: CAISESGRLAYEQYF.

The chain carries TRBV9 and TRBJ2-1; TRBD2 matches 11 bases. Germline CDR1 and CDR2: SGDLS and YYNGEE. The junction had 0 bases not matched to a gene; V was cut back by 0 bases and J by 4 bases. The CDR3 runs 15 residues. For the CDR3, the DNA is TGTGCCAGCAGCGTAGTAGCGGGAGGGTACAATGAGCAGTTCTTC. Its translation is CASSVVAGGYNEQFF.

The chain couples TRBV5-4 to TRBJ1-1; D call uncertain. Germline V CDR1 and CDR2: SGHNT, YYREEE (reference sequence). Between the trimmed V and J ends, which lost 2 bases and 3 bases, there was a span of 5 bases. CDR3 size: 12 residues. The DNA for the CDR3 is TGTGCCAGCAGCTTATCTGACACTGAAGCTTTCTTT. Translation: CASSLSDTEAFF.